This T cell receptor beta chain was identified during a study of regulatory T cells in long-lasting Graves disease. Study conclusions and caveats: It was possible that the small sample size reduced accuracy.

Trimming cost V 4 bases and J 4 bases; bases outside gene matches: 11. This CDR3 has 17 amino acids. Germline V gene data show CDR1 as SGHNT and CDR2 as YENEEA. This clonotype was picked up a small number of times. Its antigen is unidentified. Construction of TCR beta libraries relied on iRepertoire HTBI primers and on Arm-PCR targeting CDR3 regions. TCRdb redid the calling of the multiplex PCR reads with MiXCR, one entry per CDR3 protein. The sample holds about 470,000 distinct CDR3 sequences, 20% to 25% seen once. Time point defined: persistent/refractory GD, antithyroid drugs over 5 years with positive TRAb. PBMCs were the source of the RNA used for TCR sequencing.

Sequenced material: peripheral blood mononuclear cells (PBMCs), taken when the disease was refractory, from a patient treated with antithyroid drugs. The V call is TRBV11-3, the J call TRBJ2-2, with TRBD2 matching 8 bases. This TCR derives from a female donor with Graves disease. In DNA, the CDR3 is TGTGCCAGCAGCTCTAGTCACCAGCGGGAGAGCACCGGGGAGCTGTTTTTT. Translated, it gives CASSSSHQRESTGELFF.